The 32 T cell receptor beta chains given below trace back to one sample, sequenced in a study of control samples from healthy donors and cancer patients. Assay: immunoSEQ multiplex PCR; the TCRdb copy retains only in-frame clones and omits some. The data show under 200,000 clones, less than 95% seen once. What was sequenced was PBMCs. The receptors were gathered from a man aged 55 to 70 with colorectal cancer.

The V and J genes are TRBV18 and TRBJ1-1, with D perhaps TRBD1 (5 bases). The CDR3 runs 13 residues. The germline V and J ends were trimmed by 5 bases and 1 base, with 8 bases remaining between them. Germline V gene data show CDR1 as KGHSH and CDR2 as LQKENI. The CDR3: CASSTQGNTEAFF. DNA for the CDR3: TGTGCCAGCTCAACTCAGGGGAACACTGAAGCTTTCTTT.

V is TRBV6-5 and J is TRBJ1-5, with D hard to call. V lost 0 bases and J 0 bases, leaving 9 bases between the germline ends. Germline CDR1 reads MNHEY; CDR2 reads SVGAGI. The CDR3 length is 16 residues. CDR3 loop: CASSYSGQYSNQPQHF. Written as DNA, the CDR3 is TGTGCCAGCAGTTACTCGGGTCAGTATAGCAATCAGCCCCAGCATTTT.

The DNA for the CDR3 is TGTGCCAGCGGGGAGGGACAGGGGTGGAATGAGCAGTTCTTC. Translating it yields CASGEGQGWNEQFF. The genes are TRBV11-2 and TRBJ2-1, with TRBD1 identical over 10 bases. The CDR3 extends over 14 amino acids. Germline lookup yields CDR1 SGHAT and CDR2 FQNNGV. The V segment lost 8 bases and the J segment 7 bases; nucleotides outside the gene matches: 8.

V usage is TRBV11-2 and J usage is TRBJ2-7; D tentatively reads TRBD1 or TRBD2 (6 bases each). CDR1 and CDR2 from the germline V gene are SGHAT and FQNNGV. Trimming cost V 5 bases and J 7 bases, with 24 bases left between them. This CDR3 is 16 amino acids long. The CDR3: CASSQLGGQQEREQYF. CDR3 DNA sequence: TGTGCCAGCAGCCAATTAGGGGGGCAGCAAGAGAGGGAGCAGTACTTC.

The gene calls are TRBV25-1 and TRBJ1-4; a weak D match, TRBD1 (6 bases). CDR3 length equals 15 residues. The V end was cut by 6 bases, the J end by 7 bases, with 18 bases between. Looked up from germline, CDR1 is MGHDK and CDR2 is SYGVNS. This CDR3 is CASSRNRVGSEKLFF. As DNA, the CDR3 is TGTGCCAGCAGCCGCAACAGGGTTGGGAGTGAAAAACTGTTTTTT.

This chain joins TRBV5-4 and TRBJ2-1; D gene unclear. CDR3 size: 14 residues. CDR1 and CDR2 (germline): SGHNT, YYREEE (reference sequence). V was cut by 0 bases and J by 5 bases, with 9 bases left in between. DNA for the CDR3: TGTGCCAGCAGCTTGGTTGACCCCAACAATGAGCAGTTCTTC. Its translation is CASSLVDPNNEQFF.

As for this clone: The identical CDR3 is also encoded by other nucleotide sequences in the sample. The rearrangement links TRBV5-4 to TRBJ2-3; D is undetermined. This CDR3 is 13 amino acids long. Per germline, CDR1 SGHNT and CDR2 YYREEE (reference sequence). Trimming cost V 3 bases and J 0 bases, with 5 bases left between them. The CDR3 nucleotides read TGTGCCAGCAGCTCCCCCAGCACAGATACGCAGTATTTT. As protein: CASSSPSTDTQYF.

V usage is TRBV5-4 and J usage is TRBJ2-3, with no clear D. The length of the CDR3 is 15 residues. Germline CDR1 SGHNT, CDR2 YYREEE (reference sequence). With 0 bases removed from V and 0 bases from J, the gap between germline ends came to 8 bases. CDR3 region: CASSLVGSSTDTQYF. CDR3 coding DNA: TGTGCCAGCAGCTTGGTGGGCAGTAGCACAGATACGCAGTATTTT. The full variable domain, with the rest looked up from reference TRBV5-4 and TRBJ2-3, is ETGVTQSPTHLIKTRGQQVTLRCSSQSGHNTVSWYQQALGQGPQFIFQYYREEENGRGNFPPRFSGLQFPNYSSELNVNALELDDSALYLCASSLVGSSTDTQYFGPGTRLTVL.

V usage is TRBV2 and J usage is TRBJ2-7, with D possibly matching TRBD1 (6 bases). This CDR3 has 12 residues. V dropped 6 bases and J dropped 4 bases, with 10 bases sitting between them. CDR1 SNHLY and CDR2 FYNNEI come from the germline V gene. CDR3 amino acids: CASSVDRYEQYF. The CDR3 DNA reads as TGTGCCAGCAGCGTAGACAGGTACGAGCAGTACTTC. Together with reference TRBV2 and TRBJ2-7, the CDR3 gives the full variable domain: EPEVTQTPSHQVTQMGQEVILRCVPISNHLYFYWYRQILGQKVEFLVSFYNNEISEKSEIFDDQFSVERPDGSNFTLKIRSTKLEDSAMYFCASSVDRYEQYFGPGTRLTVT.

The rearrangement links TRBV27 to TRBJ1-1; TRBD1 might be the D (6 bases). This CDR3 contains 17 residues. Per germline, CDR1 MNHEY and CDR2 SMNVEV (reference sequence). V lost 0 bases, J lost 1 base, and 15 bases lay in between. The CDR3 nucleotides are TGTGCCAGCAGTTTATCGCCACACAGGGTAGAGAACACTGAAGCTTTCTTT. Protein sequence: CASSLSPHRVENTEAFF.

This sequence joins TRBV25-1 and TRBJ1-2; D ambiguous. V gave up 6 bases and J gave up 2 bases, with 4 bases separating them. Germline assignment: CDR1 MGHDK and CDR2 SYGVNS. The CDR3 covers 11 residues. CDR3 nucleotides: TGTGCCAGCAGCCACAACTATGGCTACACCTTC. It translates to CASSHNYGYTF.

This chain uses TRBV3-1 (or the pseudogene TRBV3-2) with TRBJ2-3; weak D call: TRBD1 (5 bases). V lost 3 bases to trimming and J lost 11 bases, with 9 bases between them. The CDR3 is made up of 11 amino acids. Germline V CDR1 and CDR2: LGHDT, YNNKEL (reference sequence). The CDR3, as DNA: TGTGCCAGCAGCCAGGGGCCTCAGCAGTATTTT. As protein: CASSQGPQQYF.

The rearrangement links TRBV6-1 to TRBJ2-7; 8 nucleotides line up with TRBD1. The CDR3 extends over 13 amino acids. Per the germline V gene, CDR1 is MNHNS and CDR2 is SASEGT. V lost 8 bases and J lost 2; bases outside the gene matches: 5. In DNA form, the CDR3 reads TGTGCCAGCGGGATACAGGGGGCCTACGAGCAGTACTTC. It specifies CASGIQGAYEQYF.

The chain couples TRBV6-5 to TRBJ1-2, with D tentatively TRBD1 (6 bases). Trimming took off 2 bases at V and 6 bases at J, with 10 bases between the two ends. The germline V gene has CDR1 MNHEY and CDR2 SVGAGI. CDR3 length: 13 amino acids. This CDR3 is CASSYGRGNGYTF. The CDR3 region has the DNA TGTGCCAGCAGTTACGGCAGGGGCAATGGCTACACCTTC.

The CDR3 region has the DNA TGTGCCAGCAGCCCTTTGGGGACGGGGAACACTGAAGCTTTCTTT. It yields the protein CASSPLGTGNTEAFF. The chain carries TRBV9 and TRBJ1-1; D perhaps matches TRBD1 (5 bases). V was trimmed by 4 bases and J by 1 base, leaving 14 bases between them. This CDR3 is built from 15 residues. Germline-derived CDR1 and CDR2 are SGDLS and YYNGEE.

The chain uses TRBV19 and TRBJ1-1; D is unresolved. Per germline, CDR1 LNHDA and CDR2 SQIVND (reference sequence). The CDR3 loop spans 15 amino acids. Trimming pared 1 base from V and 1 base from J, leaving 10 bases between. Here the CDR3 reads CASSIGTAQNTEAFF. CDR3 sequence (DNA): TGTGCCAGTAGTATAGGAACGGCCCAGAACACTGAAGCTTTCTTT.

This clone was observed a handful of times. This chain joins TRBV19 and TRBJ1-1; the D gene is possibly TRBD1 (5 bases). Per the germline V gene, CDR1 is LNHDA and CDR2 is SQIVND (reference sequence). Trimming took off 1 base at V and 1 base at J, with 10 bases between the two ends. This CDR3 spans 15 amino acids. This CDR3 reads CASSIGGLTNTEAFF. The CDR3 region has the DNA TGTGCCAGTAGTATAGGGGGACTGACGAACACTGAAGCTTTCTTT.

As to this clone: Germline and junction disagree at one end, which may indicate a read error. J is TRBJ1-2 and V is TRBV2; the D is unclear. The CDR3 spans 12 residues. Germline V gene sequence: CDR1 SNHLY, CDR2 FYNNEI. The CDR3 protein is CASREDKDGYTF. CDR3 nucleotide sequence: TGTGCCAGCAGAGAAGACAAGGATGGCTACACCTTC.

This rearrangement joins TRBV19 to TRBJ1-5, with 7 bases lining up with TRBD1. Looked up from germline, CDR1 is LNHDA and CDR2 is SQIVND (reference sequence). J gave up 5 bases and V 5 bases, and 6 bases lay outside the gene matches. The CDR3 consists of 14 residues. In nucleotides, the CDR3 is TGTGCCAGTAGTCAGGGAACAGGGGATCAGCCCCAGCATTTT. Its protein product is CASSQGTGDQPQHF.

The V and J genes are TRBV28 and TRBJ2-2; a possible D gene is TRBD2 (5 bases). Trimming cost V 10 bases and J 3 bases, with 15 bases left between them. Germline lookup yields CDR1 MDHEN and CDR2 SYDVKM. This CDR3 has 14 amino acids. The CDR3 reads CATTPTGYTGELFF. For the CDR3, the DNA is TGTGCCACAACACCAACGGGATACACCGGGGAGCTGTTTTTT.

The rearrangement links TRBV6-5 to TRBJ2-2; weak D call: TRBD1 (7 bases). Trimming removed 1 base from V and 5 bases from J, with 14 bases in between. The CDR3 extends over 16 amino acids. The germline CDR1 and CDR2 sequences are MNHEY and SVGAGI. CDR3 loop: CASSYFPSGGTGELFF. In DNA, the CDR3 is TGTGCCAGCAGTTACTTCCCGTCAGGGGGGACCGGGGAGCTGTTTTTT.

The chain is built from TRBV23-1 and TRBJ2-7, with TRBD2 as a possible D gene (5 bases). TRBV23-1 is filed as an ORF, its function uncertain. V dropped 0 bases and J dropped 3 bases, with 18 bases sitting between them. The CDR3 contains 17 residues. The CDR3 DNA reads as TGCGCCAGCAGTCAATCGTCCCCCGAGGGAACGGTCTACGAGCAGTACTTC. Translated, it gives CASSQSSPEGTVYEQYF.

This clone showed up just once. The chain uses TRBV11-2 and TRBJ1-3; D gene uncertain. The CDR3 spans 15 residues. V gave up 2 bases and J gave up 3 bases, with 11 bases separating them. Germline V gives CDR1 SGHAT, CDR2 FQNNGV. This chain's CDR3 is CASSLFRGRGNTIYF. CDR3 DNA sequence: TGTGCCAGCAGCTTATTTCGGGGTCGTGGAAACACCATATATTTT.

This clone is a singleton in its sample. This sequence joins TRBV7-6 and TRBJ2-2; 9 nucleotides match TRBD1. Germline V lookup: CDR1 SGHVS, CDR2 FNYEAQ. This CDR3 spans 15 amino acids. The J segment lost 5 bases and the V segment lost 2 bases, leaving 3 bases of the junction unmatched. CDR3 in amino acids: CASSLFGQGTGELFF. The CDR3 DNA follows: TGTGCCAGCAGCTTATTCGGACAGGGGACCGGGGAGCTGTTTTTT.

The V and J genes are TRBV7-2 and TRBJ2-5; no firm D call. Germline CDR1 is SGHTA and CDR2 is FQGNSA. The CDR3 length is 13 residues. Trimming cost V 11 bases and J 4 bases, with 17 bases left between them. The CDR3 nucleotides read TGTGCCGCCTCCAAAGGGCGTTCAGAGACCCAGTACTTC. It is translated as CAASKGRSETQYF.

A word on this clone: The junction and the germline gene differ at one end; a read error may be behind it. V and J are TRBV10-3 and TRBJ2-5; D uncertain. The CDR3 covers 8 residues. Germline V gives CDR1 ENHRY, CDR2 SYGVKD. CDR3 region: CLQETQYF. As DNA, the CDR3 is TGCCTACAAGAGACCCAGTACTTC.

CDR3 nucleotides: TGTGCCTGGACCCCGGGGGCCAATCAGCCCCAGCATTTT. Protein product: CAWTPGANQPQHF. J is TRBJ1-5 and V is TRBV30, with TRBD1 as a possible D gene (6 bases). The germline V gene encodes CDR1 GTSNPN and CDR2 SVGIG (reference sequence). Between the trimmed V and J ends, which lost 4 bases and 3 bases, there was a span of 10 bases. The CDR3 sequence is 13 residues long.

V gene TRBV29-1 combines with J gene TRBJ1-1, with D uncertain. This CDR3 has 15 amino acids. V was clipped by 3 bases and J by 1 base, with 15 bases between them. Germline CDR1 reads SQVTM; CDR2 reads ANQGSEA. The CDR3 is CSVDRSGVPNTEAFF. The CDR3 coding sequence is TGCAGCGTTGACAGGTCGGGCGTACCGAACACTGAAGCTTTCTTT.

This clone appeared once. The rearrangement uses TRBV19 and TRBJ1-2; D is ambiguous. Germline CDR1 and CDR2: LNHDA and SQIVND (reference sequence). Trimming left V 2 bases short and J 8 bases short, with 21 bases between. The CDR3 consists of 16 residues. Here the CDR3 reads CASSITPATDTQGYTF. As DNA, the CDR3 is TGTGCCAGTAGTATAACTCCGGCGACGGATACACAGGGCTACACCTTC.

The gene calls are TRBV27 and TRBJ2-3; D perhaps matches TRBD1 (5 bases). CDR3 length: 13 residues. V was clipped by 8 bases and J by 5 bases, with 14 bases between them. The germline CDR1 and CDR2 sequences are MNHEY and SMNVEV (reference sequence). Written as DNA, the CDR3 is TGTGCCAGCGCCTCTGGGGCTGAAGATACGCAGTATTTT. This codes for CASASGAEDTQYF.

This chain uses TRBV4-2 with TRBJ1-6; tentatively, D is TRBD1 (5 bases). The germline CDR1 and CDR2 sequences are LGHNA and YNFKEQ. The V end lost 1 base, the J end lost 7 bases, and 17 bases lay between the germline ends. CDR3 size: 17 residues. Here the CDR3 reads CASSQAHTGEGNSPLHF. CDR3 bases: TGTGCCAGCAGCCAAGCCCATACGGGGGAAGGAAATTCACCCCTCCACTTT.

The rearrangement links TRBV30 to TRBJ1-1, with 8 bases lining up with TRBD1. CDR1 is GTSNPN and CDR2 is SVGIG in the germline V gene (reference sequence). J lost 3 bases, V lost 3 bases, and 18 bases had no gene match. This CDR3 region has 18 residues. The CDR3 DNA follows: TGTGCCTGGAGGGAGGACACAGGGGGAGGCTGGTCGGACACTGAAGCTTTCTTT. As protein: CAWREDTGGGWSDTEAFF.